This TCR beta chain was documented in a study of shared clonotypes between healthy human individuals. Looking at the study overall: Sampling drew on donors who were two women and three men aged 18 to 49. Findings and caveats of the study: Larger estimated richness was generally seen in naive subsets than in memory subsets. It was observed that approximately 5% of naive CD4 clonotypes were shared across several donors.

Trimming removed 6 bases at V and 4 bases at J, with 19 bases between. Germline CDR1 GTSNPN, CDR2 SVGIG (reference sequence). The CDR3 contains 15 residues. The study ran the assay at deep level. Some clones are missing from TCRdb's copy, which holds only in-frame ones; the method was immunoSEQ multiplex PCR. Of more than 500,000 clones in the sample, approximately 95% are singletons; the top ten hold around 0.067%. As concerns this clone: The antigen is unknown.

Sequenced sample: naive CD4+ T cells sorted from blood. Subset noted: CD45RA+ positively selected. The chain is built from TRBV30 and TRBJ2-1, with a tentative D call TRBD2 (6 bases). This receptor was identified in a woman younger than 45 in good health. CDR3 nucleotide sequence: TGTGCCTGCCGCCAGGCTAGCGACTTGTACAATGAGCAGTTCTTC. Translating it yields CACRQASDLYNEQFF.